This TCR beta chain stems from a study of Ad26.COV2.S vaccination and SARS-CoV-2 variants. Across the whole study: The study gave Ad26.COV2.S intramuscularly, once or twice 56 days apart.

Method: immunoSEQ multiplex PCR; TCRdb's copy keeps in-frame clones and lacks some. The data hold hundreds of thousands of clones, with 87% observed a single time. As for treatment: 15 to 20 received Ad26.COV2.S at low or high dose, single or two shots; several received placebo; per-sample allocation not given. After the first vaccine or placebo injection, samples were drawn on day 63. Findings of the study overall: In vaccinated individuals, spike-specific CD8+ and CD4+ T cell responses reportedly displayed substantial breadth. The TCR breadth and depth analyses may have produced an underestimate of total T cell responses.

Trimming left V 2 bases short and J 4 bases short, with 12 bases between. Per germline, CDR1 SGHDT and CDR2 YYEEEE. The CDR3 contains 14 residues. Remarks on this clone: The antigen is undetermined.

The chain recombines TRBV5-6 with TRBJ1-2, with D unclear. Material: peripheral blood, obtained in a trial of Ad26.COV2.S vaccine versus placebo. The TCR was taken from a person between 18 and 59 years old who received the Ad26.COV2.S COVID-19 vaccine or a placebo. CDR3 DNA: TGTGCCAGCAGCTTTGGCGCGGTCCCCTATGGCTACACCTTC. Residues: CASSFGAVPYGYTF.